The clone carrying this TCR beta chain has only a few counts. No antigen is known for it. This entry is derived from a study of HIV-infected children after antiretroviral therapy interruption. Looking at the study overall: All children had CD4+ count above 500 and viral load below 50 copies/ml. For the interruption arm, samples span week 0 through about 3 years after study end. Weeks 0, 48 and 150 were sampled under continuous treatment.

Whole-study findings and limits: Naive CD4+ CDR3 sharing between time points fell after interruption began.

CDR1 and CDR2 (germline): SGHRS, YFSETQ. The ends were cut back, 2 bases at V and 8 bases at J, with 13 bases in the middle. This CDR3 spans 13 amino acids. Noted treatment: PENTA 11 planned treatment interruption arm or continuous ART arm. A 3' RACE protocol on RNA, with unique molecular identifiers, produced the TCR library. TCRdb itself ran the 3' RACE reads through MiXCR, one entry per CDR3 protein. The sample consists of 45,000 to 50,000 distinct CDR3 sequences, 4.3% of them appearing once. The starting material was CD45RA+ CD4+ T cells from PBMCs, pooled from several time points, obtained from a donor given antiretroviral therapy, either interrupted or continuous. As for subset: naive CD4+ CD45RA+ CD45RO- T cells. V is TRBV5-1 and J is TRBJ1-2; D may be TRBD1 (6 bases). This TCR came from a pool of human donors with HIV. CDR3 sequence reads: CASSLWDNIGYTF. The CDR3 DNA follows: TGCGCCAGCAGCTTATGGGACAACATCGGCTACACCTTC.